This T cell receptor (beta chain) is drawn from a study of T cell responses to AZD1222 COVID-19 vaccine. As to this clone: Its target is unknown.

The protocol was immunoSEQ multiplex PCR, while the TCRdb copy is restricted to in-frame clones and leaves out a portion. The sample lists approximately 75,000 clones, around 86% seen once, with around 19% in the top ten. Trimming took 4 bases from V and 8 from J, leaving 14 bases between them. Looked up from germline, CDR1 is GTSNPN and CDR2 is SVGIG (reference sequence). The CDR3 totals 12 residues. Study-level points and caveats: Recipients of two AZD1222 doses showed rising Spike-specific TCR breadth and depth. Repertoires in all cases were sampled only once the peak T cell response had passed.

The chain recombines TRBV30 with TRBJ1-2; D gene unclear. The source of this sequence is an adult who received the AZD1222 COVID-19 vaccine. The sequencing used peripheral blood, collected 28 days after the second AZD1222 dose. This CDR3 reads CAWTGWTIGYTF. DNA of the CDR3: TGTGCCTGGACGGGCTGGACGATAGGCTACACCTTC.